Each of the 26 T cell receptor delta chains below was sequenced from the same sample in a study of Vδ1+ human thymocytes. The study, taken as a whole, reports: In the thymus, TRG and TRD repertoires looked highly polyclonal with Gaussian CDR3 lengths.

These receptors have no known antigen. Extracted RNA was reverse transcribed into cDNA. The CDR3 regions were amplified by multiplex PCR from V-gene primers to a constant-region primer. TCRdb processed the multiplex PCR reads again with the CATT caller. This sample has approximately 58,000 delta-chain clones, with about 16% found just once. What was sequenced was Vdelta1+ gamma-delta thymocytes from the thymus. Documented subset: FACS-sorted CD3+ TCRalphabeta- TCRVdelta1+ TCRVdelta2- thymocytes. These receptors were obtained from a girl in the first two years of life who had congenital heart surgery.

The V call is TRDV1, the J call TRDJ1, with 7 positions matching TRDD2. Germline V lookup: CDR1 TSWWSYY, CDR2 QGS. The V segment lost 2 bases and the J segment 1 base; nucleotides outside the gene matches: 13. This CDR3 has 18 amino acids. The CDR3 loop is CALGEYFLRRDPTDKLIF. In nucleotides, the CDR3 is TGTGCTCTTGGGGAATATTTCCTACGACGGGACCCCACCGATAAACTCATCTTT.

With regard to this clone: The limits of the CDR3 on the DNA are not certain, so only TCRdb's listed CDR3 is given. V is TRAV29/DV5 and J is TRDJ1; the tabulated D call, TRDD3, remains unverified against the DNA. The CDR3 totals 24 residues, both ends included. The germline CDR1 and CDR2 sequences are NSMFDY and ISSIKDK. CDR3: CSVLLCSKHLKFPSTGGYTDKLIF.

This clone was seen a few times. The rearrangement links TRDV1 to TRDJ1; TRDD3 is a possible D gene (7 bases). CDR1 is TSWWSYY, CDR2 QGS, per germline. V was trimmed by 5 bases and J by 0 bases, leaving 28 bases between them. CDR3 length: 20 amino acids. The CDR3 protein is CALGSRGLPRGDQYTDKLIF. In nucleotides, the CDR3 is TGTGCTCTTGGGTCAAGAGGCCTTCCCAGGGGGGATCAATACACCGATAAACTCATCTTT.

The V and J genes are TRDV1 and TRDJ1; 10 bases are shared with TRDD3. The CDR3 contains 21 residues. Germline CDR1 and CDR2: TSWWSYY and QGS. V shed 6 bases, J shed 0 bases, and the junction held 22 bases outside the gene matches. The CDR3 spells CALGGYFSHTLGDPDTDKLIF. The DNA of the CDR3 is TGTGCTCTTGGTGGCTACTTCTCCCATACACTGGGGGATCCGGACACCGATAAACTCATCTTT.

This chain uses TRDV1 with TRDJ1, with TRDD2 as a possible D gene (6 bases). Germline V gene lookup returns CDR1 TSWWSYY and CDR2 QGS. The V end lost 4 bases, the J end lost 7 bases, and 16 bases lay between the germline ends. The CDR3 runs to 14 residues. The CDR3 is CALGAPSRRPKLIF. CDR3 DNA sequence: TGTGCTCTTGGGGCCCCTTCCCGCCGTCCTAAACTCATCTTT.

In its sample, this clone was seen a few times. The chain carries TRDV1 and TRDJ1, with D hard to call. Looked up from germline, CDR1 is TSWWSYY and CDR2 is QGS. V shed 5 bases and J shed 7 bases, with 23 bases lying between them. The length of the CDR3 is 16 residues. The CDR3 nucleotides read TGTGCTCTTGGGTCCCCAACTTCGGGAACTCGCGGTAAACTCATCTTT. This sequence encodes CALGSPTSGTRGKLIF.

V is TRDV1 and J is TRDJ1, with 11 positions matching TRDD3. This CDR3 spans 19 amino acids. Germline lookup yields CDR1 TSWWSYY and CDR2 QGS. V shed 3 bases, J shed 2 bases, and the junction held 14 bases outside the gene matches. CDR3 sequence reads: CALGDPHSIGGYATDKLIF. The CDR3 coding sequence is TGTGCTCTTGGGGACCCCCATTCCATTGGGGGATACGCTACCGATAAACTCATCTTT.

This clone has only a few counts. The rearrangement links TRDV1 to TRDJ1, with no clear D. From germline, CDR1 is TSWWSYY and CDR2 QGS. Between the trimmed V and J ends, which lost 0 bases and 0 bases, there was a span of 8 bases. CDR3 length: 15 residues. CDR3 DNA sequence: TGTGCTCTTGGGGAACTAGTAGCCAACACCGATAAACTCATCTTT. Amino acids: CALGELVANTDKLIF.

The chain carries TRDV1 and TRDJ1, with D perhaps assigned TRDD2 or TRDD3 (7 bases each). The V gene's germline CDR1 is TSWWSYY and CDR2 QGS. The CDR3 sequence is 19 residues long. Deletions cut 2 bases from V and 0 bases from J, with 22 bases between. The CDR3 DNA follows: TGTGCTCTTGGGGAAGCTTGCTTCCTATGGGGGAGTAACACCGATAAACTCATCTTT. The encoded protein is CALGEACFLWGSNTDKLIF.

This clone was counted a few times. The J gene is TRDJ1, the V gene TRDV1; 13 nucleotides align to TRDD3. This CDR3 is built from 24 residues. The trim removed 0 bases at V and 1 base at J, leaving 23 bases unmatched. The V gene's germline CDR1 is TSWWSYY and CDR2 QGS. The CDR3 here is CALGELLSLLPHEYWGIRTDKLIF. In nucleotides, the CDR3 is TGTGCTCTTGGGGAACTACTTAGCCTCCTACCACACGAGTACTGGGGGATACGCACCGATAAACTCATCTTT.

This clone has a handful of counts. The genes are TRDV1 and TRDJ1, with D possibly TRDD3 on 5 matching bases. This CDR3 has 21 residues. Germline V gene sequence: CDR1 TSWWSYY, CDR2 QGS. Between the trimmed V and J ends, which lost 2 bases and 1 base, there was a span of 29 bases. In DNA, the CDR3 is TGTGCTCTTGGGGAAAGCCCCTGGGTCGTCCGACTCCAGATAACCACCGATAAACTCATCTTT. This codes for CALGESPWVVRLQITTDKLIF.

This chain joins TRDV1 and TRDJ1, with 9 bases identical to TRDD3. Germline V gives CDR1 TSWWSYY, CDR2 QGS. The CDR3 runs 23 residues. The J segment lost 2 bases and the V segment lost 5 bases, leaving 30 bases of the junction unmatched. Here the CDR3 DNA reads TGTGCTCTTGGGCCTACGGGCCGAGGCCGCCTCCTCTCTGGGGGATTAACTACCGATAAACTCATCTTT. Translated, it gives CALGPTGRGRLLSGGLTTDKLIF.

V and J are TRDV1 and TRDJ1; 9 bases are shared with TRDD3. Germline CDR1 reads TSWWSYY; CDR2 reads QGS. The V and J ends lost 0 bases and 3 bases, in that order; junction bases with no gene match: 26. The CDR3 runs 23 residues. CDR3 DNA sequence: TGTGCTCTTGGGGAACTAGTGATGGGGCTCCCACACCTTGGGGGATATAATCCCGATAAACTCATCTTT. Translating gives CALGELVMGLPHLGGYNPDKLIF.

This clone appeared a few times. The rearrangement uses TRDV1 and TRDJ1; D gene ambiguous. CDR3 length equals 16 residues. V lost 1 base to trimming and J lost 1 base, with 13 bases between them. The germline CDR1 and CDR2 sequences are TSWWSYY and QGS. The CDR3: CALGEPCPRPTDKLIF. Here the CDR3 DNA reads TGTGCTCTTGGGGAACCTTGCCCCCGGCCCACCGATAAACTCATCTTT.

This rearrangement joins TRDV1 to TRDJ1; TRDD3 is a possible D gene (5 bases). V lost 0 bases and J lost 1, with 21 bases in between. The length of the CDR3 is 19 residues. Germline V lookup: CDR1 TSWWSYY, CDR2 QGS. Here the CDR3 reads CALGELGGASSYCTDKLIF. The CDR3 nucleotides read TGTGCTCTTGGGGAACTAGGTGGGGCCTCCTCTTACTGCACCGATAAACTCATCTTT.

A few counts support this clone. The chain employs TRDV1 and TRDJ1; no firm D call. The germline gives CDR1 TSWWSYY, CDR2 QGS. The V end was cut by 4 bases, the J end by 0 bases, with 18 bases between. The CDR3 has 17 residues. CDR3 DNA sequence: TGTGCTCTTGGGGGCCAACATTCGCGTCGGTACACCGATAAACTCATCTTT. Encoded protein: CALGGQHSRRYTDKLIF.

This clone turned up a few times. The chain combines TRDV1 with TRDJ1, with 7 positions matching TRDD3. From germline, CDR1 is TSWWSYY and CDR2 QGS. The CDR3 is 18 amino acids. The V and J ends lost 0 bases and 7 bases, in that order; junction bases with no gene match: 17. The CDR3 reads CALGELGRTGVLEGKLIF. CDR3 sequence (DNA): TGTGCTCTTGGGGAACTAGGCCGTACTGGGGTTTTGGAGGGTAAACTCATCTTT.

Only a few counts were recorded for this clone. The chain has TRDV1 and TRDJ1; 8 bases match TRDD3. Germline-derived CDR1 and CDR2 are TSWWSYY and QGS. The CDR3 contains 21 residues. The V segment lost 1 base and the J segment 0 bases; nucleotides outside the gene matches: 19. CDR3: CALGEPPSPLTVGDDTDKLIF. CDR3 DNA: TGTGCTCTTGGGGAACCACCCTCCCCGCTTACCGTGGGGGATGACACCGATAAACTCATCTTT.

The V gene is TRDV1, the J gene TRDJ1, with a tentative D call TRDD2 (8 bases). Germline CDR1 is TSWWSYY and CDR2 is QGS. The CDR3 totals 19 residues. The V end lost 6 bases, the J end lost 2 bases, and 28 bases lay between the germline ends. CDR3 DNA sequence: TGTGCTCTTGGTAAGGACTTCCTACGTACTGGGGAATTTACCGATAAACTCATCTTT. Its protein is CALGKDFLRTGEFTDKLIF.

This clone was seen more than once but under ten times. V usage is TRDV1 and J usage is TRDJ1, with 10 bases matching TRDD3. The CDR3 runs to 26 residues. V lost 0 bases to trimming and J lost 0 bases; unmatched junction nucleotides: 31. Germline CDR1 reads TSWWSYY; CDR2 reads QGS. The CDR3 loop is CALGELVPISPSLLGDGAGDTDKLIF. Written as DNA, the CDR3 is TGTGCTCTTGGGGAACTTGTTCCTATATCCCCTAGCTTACTGGGGGATGGGGCAGGGGACACCGATAAACTCATCTTT.

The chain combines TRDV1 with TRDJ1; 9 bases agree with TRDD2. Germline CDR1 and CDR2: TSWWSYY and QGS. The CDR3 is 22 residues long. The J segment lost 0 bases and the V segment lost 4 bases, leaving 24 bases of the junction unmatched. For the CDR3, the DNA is TGTGCTCTTGGGGCGGCCTTCCTACGCCCAGTGGGAGTACTGGGGCACACCGATAAACTCATCTTT. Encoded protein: CALGAAFLRPVGVLGHTDKLIF.

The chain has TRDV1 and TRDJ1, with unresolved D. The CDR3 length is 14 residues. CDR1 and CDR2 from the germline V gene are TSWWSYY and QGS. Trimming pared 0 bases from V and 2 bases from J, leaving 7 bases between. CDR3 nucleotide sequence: TGTGCTCTTGGGGAACTCGCCCCAACCGATAAACTCATCTTT. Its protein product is CALGELAPTDKLIF.

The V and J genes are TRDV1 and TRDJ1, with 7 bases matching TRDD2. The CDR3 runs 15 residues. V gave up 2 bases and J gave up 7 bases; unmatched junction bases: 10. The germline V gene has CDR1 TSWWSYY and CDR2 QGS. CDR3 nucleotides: TGTGCTCTTGGGGAAGGATTCCTACGGAGGGTTAAACTCATCTTT. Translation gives CALGEGFLRRVKLIF.

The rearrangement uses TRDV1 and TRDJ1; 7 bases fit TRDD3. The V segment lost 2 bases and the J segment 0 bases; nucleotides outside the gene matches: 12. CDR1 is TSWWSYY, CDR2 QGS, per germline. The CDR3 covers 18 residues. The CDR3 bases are TGTGCTCTTGGGGAAGGGGTGGATACGAGTACGTACACCGATAAACTCATCTTT. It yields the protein CALGEGVDTSTYTDKLIF.

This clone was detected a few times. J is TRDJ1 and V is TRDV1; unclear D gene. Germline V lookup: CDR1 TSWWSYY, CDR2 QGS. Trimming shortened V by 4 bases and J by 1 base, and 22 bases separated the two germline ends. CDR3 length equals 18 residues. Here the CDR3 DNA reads TGTGCTCTTGGGGGCCCTCGGAGAGTCCCCTCCTGCACCGATAAACTCATCTTT. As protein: CALGGPRRVPSCTDKLIF.

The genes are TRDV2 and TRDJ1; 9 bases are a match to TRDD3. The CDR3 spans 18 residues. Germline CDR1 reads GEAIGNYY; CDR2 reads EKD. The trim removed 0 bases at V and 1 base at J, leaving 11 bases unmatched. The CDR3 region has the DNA TGTGCCTGTGACACCGACTTGGAACTGGGGGACCCCACCGATAAACTCATCTTT. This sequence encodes CACDTDLELGDPTDKLIF.